This note documents a single T cell receptor (beta chain) sequence. This entry is derived from a study of blood T cell repertoires in COVID-19. Across the whole study: The origin of the acute and convalescent COVID-19 samples was the United States, Italy and Spain.

Profiling relied on immunoSEQ multiplex PCR, and the TCRdb table lists in-frame clones only, not all of them. In the table there are about 300,000 clones, around 90% of which are singletons. Germline CDR1 and CDR2: MNHEY and SVGAGI. This CDR3 region has 15 residues. The J segment lost 6 bases and the V segment lost 7 bases, leaving 11 bases of the junction unmatched. The chain is built from TRBV6-5 and TRBJ2-1; 8 bases match TRBD1. Sequencing was performed on PBMCs or T cells enriched from blood (not recorded which). The source of this sequence is a man in his sixties who had recovered from COVID-19. In DNA, the CDR3 is TGTGCCAGCATCCCTTATCAGGGGGCCATCAATGAGCAGTTCTTC. Its translation is CASIPYQGAINEQFF.